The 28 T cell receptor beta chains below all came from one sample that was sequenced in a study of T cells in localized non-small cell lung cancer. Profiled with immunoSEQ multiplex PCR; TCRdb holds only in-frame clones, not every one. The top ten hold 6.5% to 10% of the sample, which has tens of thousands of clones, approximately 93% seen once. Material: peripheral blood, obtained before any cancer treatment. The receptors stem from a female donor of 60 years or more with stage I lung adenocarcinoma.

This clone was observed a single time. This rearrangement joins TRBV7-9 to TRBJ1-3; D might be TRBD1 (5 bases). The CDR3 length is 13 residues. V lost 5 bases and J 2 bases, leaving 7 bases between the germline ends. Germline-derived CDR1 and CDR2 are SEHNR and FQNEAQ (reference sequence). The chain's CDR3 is CASSLGAGNTIYF. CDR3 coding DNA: TGTGCCAGCAGCCTAGGGGCTGGAAACACCATATATTTT.

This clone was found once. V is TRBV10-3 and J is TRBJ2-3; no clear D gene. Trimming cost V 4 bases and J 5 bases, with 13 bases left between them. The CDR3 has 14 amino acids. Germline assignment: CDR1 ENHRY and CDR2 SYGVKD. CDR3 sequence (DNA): TGTGCCATCAGTGTTCGTGGTGCTGTAGATACGCAGTATTTT. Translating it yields CAISVRGAVDTQYF.

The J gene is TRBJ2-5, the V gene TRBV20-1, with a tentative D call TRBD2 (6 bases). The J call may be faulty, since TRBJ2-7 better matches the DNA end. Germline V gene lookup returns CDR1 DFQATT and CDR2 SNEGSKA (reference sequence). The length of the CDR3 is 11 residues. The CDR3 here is CSAEGLHEQYF. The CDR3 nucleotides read TGCAGTGCGGAGGGCCTACACGAGCAGTACTTC.

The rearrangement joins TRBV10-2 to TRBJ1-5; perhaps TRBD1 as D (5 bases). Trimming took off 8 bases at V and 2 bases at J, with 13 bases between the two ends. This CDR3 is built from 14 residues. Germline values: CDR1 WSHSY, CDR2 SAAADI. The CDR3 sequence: CASAGLDGNQPQHF. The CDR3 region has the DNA TGCGCCAGCGCAGGGTTGGATGGCAATCAGCCCCAGCATTTT.

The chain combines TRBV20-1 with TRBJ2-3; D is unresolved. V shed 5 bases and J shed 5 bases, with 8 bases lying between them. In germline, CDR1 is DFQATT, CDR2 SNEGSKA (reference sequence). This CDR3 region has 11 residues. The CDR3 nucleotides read TGCAGTGCTCCTTGGGGAGATACGCAGTATTTT. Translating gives CSAPWGDTQYF.

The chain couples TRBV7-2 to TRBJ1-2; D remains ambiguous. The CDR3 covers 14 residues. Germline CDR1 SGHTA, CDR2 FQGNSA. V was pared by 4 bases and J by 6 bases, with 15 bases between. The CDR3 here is CASSSSLAAHGYTF. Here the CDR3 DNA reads TGTGCCAGCAGCTCATCCCTGGCAGCCCATGGCTACACCTTC.

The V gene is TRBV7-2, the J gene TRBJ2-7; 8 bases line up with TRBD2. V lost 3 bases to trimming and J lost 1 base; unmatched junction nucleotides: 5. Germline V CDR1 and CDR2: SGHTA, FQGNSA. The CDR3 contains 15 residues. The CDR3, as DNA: TGTGCCAGCAGCTTCGGCGGGGGGCGTTCCTACGAGCAGTACTTC. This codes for CASSFGGGRSYEQYF.

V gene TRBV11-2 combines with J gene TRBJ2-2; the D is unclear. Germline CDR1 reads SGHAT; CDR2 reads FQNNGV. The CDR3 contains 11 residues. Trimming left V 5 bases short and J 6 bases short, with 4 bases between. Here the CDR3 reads CASSPAGELFF. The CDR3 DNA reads TGTGCCAGCAGCCCAGCCGGGGAGCTGTTTTTT.

The CDR3 loop is CASFRDRGPGTEAFF. The CDR3 bases are TGTGCCAGCTTCCGAGACAGGGGGCCGGGCACTGAAGCTTTCTTT. The rearrangement joins TRBV18 to TRBJ1-1, with 10 positions matching TRBD1. The CDR3 extends over 15 amino acids. Per germline, CDR1 KGHSH and CDR2 LQKENI. V lost 7 bases to trimming and J lost 4 bases; unmatched junction nucleotides: 9.

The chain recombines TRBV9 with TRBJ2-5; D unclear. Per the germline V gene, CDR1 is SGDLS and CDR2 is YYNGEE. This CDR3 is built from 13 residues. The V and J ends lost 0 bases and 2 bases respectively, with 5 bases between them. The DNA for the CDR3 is TGTGCCAGCAGCGTAGGGGCTCAAGAGACCCAGTACTTC. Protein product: CASSVGAQETQYF.

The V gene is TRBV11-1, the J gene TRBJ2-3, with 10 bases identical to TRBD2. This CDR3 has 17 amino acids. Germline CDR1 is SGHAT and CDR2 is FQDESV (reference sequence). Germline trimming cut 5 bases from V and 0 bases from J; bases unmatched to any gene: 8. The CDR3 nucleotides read TGTGCCAGCAGCCTAAGTCCGACTAGCGGGAGCACAGATACGCAGTATTTT. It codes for CASSLSPTSGSTDTQYF.

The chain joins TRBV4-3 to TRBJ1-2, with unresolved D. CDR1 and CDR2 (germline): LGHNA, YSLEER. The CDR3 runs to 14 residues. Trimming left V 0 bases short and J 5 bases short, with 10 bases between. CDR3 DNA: TGCGCCAGCAGCCAAGATGGCCTGAGATATGGCTACACCTTC. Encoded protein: CASSQDGLRYGYTF.

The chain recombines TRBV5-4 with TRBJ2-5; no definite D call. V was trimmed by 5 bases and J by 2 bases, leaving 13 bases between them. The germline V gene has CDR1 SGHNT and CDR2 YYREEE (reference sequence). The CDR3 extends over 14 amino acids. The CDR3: CASSPPGFQETQYF. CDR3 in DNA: TGTGCCAGCAGTCCCCCGGGCTTTCAAGAGACCCAGTACTTC.

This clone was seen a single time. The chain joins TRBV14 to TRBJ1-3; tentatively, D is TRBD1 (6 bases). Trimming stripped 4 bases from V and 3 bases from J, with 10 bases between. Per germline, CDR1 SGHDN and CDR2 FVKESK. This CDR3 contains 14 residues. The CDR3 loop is CASSRGHGGNTIYF. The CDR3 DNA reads TGTGCCAGCAGCCGGGGACATGGTGGAAACACCATATATTTT.

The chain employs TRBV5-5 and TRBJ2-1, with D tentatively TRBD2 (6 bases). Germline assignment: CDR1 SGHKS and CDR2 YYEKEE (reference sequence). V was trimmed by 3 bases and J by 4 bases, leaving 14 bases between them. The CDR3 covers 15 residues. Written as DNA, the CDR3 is TGTGCCAGCAGCTCCCGGGAGAAAACATACAATGAGCAGTTCTTC. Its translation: CASSSREKTYNEQFF.

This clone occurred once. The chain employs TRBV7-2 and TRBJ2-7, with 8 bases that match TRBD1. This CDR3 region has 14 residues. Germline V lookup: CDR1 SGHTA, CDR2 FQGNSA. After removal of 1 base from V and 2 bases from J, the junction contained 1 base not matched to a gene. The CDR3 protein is CASSLDRGAYEQYV. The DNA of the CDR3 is TGTGCCAGCAGCTTAGACAGGGGGGCCTACGAGCAGTACGTC.

This CDR3 is CASSASPTDTQYF. The CDR3 DNA reads as TGTGCCAGCAGTGCTAGTCCCACAGATACGCAGTATTTT. The chain employs TRBV9 and TRBJ2-3, with D unresolved. V lost 5 bases to trimming and J lost 2 bases, with 9 bases between them. This CDR3 region has 13 residues. Germline values: CDR1 SGDLS, CDR2 YYNGEE.

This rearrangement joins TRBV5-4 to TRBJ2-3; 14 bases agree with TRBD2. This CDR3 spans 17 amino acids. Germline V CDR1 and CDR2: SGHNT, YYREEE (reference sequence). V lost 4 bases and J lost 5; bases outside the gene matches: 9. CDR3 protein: CASSKGTSGSSLDTQYF. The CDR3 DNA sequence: TGTGCCAGCAGCAAGGGGACTAGCGGGAGTTCGTTAGATACGCAGTATTTT.

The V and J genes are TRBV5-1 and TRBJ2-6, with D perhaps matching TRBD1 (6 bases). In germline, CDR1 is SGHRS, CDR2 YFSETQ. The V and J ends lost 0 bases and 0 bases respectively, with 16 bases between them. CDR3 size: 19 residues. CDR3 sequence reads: CASSLAPGQSSSGANVLTF. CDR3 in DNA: TGCGCCAGCAGCTTGGCCCCGGGACAATCAAGCTCTGGGGCCAACGTCCTGACTTTC.

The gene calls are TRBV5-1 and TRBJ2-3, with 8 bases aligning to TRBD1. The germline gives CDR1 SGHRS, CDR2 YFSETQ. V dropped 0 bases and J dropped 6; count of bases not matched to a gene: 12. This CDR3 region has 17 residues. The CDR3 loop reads CASSLEARGQGGDTQYF. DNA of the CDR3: TGCGCCAGCAGCTTGGAGGCCAGGGGGCAGGGCGGCGATACGCAGTATTTT.

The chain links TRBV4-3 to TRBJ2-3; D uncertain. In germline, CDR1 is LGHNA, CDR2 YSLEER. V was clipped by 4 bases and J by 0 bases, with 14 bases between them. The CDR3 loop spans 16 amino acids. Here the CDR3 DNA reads TGCGCCAGCAGCCTGTATCACAATCCTAGCACAGATACGCAGTATTTT. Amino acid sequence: CASSLYHNPSTDTQYF.

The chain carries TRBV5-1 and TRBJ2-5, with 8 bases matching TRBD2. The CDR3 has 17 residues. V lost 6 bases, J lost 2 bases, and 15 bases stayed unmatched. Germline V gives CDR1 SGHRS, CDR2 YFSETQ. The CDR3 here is CASTPGSGGGNQETQYF. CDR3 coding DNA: TGCGCCAGCACCCCCGGGAGTGGCGGGGGGAATCAAGAGACCCAGTACTTC. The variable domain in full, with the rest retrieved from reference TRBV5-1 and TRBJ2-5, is KAGVTQTPRYLIKTRGQQVTLSCSPISGHRSVSWYQQTPGQGLQFLFEYFSETQRNKGNFPGRFSGRQFSNSRSEMNVSTLELGDSALYLCASTPGSGGGNQETQYFGPGTRLLVL.

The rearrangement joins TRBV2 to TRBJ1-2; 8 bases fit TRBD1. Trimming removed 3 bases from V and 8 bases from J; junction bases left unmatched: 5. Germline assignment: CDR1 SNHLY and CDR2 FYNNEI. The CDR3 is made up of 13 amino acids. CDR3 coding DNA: TGTGCCAGCAGTGAGCAGGGGGCGCGAGGCTACACCTTC. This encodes CASSEQGARGYTF.

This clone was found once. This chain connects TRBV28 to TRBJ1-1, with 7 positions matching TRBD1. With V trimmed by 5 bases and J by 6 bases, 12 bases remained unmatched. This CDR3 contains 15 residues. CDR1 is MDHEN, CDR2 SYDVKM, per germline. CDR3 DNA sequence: TGTGCCAGCAGTGGACGCAGGGGGACGGTCGCTGAAGCTTTCTTT. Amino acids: CASSGRRGTVAEAFF.

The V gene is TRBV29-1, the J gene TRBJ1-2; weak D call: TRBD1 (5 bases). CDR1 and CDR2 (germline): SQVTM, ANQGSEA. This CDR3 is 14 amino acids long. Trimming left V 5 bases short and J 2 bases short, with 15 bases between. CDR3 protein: CSVRQGESNYGYTF. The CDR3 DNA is TGCAGCGTTCGACAAGGGGAGTCGAACTATGGCTACACCTTC.

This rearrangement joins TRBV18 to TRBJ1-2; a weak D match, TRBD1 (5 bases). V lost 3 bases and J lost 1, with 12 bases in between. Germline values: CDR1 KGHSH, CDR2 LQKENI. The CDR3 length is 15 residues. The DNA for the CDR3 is TGTGCCAGCTCACCCTCGACAGACTATAACTATGGCTACACCTTC. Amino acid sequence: CASSPSTDYNYGYTF.

The CDR3 DNA reads as TGTGCCAGCAGCGAGGGGACTGTTAACACTGAAGCTTTCTTT. Protein product: CASSEGTVNTEAFF. The chain recombines TRBV25-1 with TRBJ1-1; the D gene is possibly TRBD1 (5 bases). Germline V gene lookup returns CDR1 MGHDK and CDR2 SYGVNS. Trimming cost V 6 bases and J 2 bases, with 13 bases left between them. The CDR3 loop spans 14 amino acids.

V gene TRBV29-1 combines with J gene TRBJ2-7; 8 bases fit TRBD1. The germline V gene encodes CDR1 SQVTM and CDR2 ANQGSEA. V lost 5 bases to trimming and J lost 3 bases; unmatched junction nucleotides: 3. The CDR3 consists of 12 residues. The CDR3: CSVKTGDYEQYF. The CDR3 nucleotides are TGCAGCGTTAAGACAGGGGACTACGAGCAGTACTTC.